The clone carrying this T cell receptor beta chain has just a few counts. Its antigen is as yet unknown. This may come from a read error, since a much larger clone is one base off. The sample's time point: newly diagnosed GD, antithyroid drugs for less than 3 months. Researchers made the TCR library from RNA that was extracted from PBMCs. This record comes from a study of regulatory T cells in long-lasting Graves disease. In germline, CDR1 is SEHNR, CDR2 FQNEAQ (reference sequence). This CDR3 has 11 residues. The V and J ends lost 5 bases and 4 bases respectively, with 5 bases between them. Broader study findings: Among the persistent patients, approximately 2,900 public clonotypes were shared, more than the roughly 970 shared among new patients. Newly diagnosed Graves' patients exceeded persistent ones in TCR diversity. TRBV28 was favored in persistent disease, as were TRBJ1-2 and TRBJ2-5.

The TCR beta library used iRepertoire HTBI primers with Arm-PCR amplification of CDR3. TCRdb redid the calling of the multiplex PCR reads with MiXCR, one entry per CDR3 protein. The data contain about 540,000 distinct CDR3 sequences, approximately 13% of them singletons. The sample was also reused in another study, on T cells in Graves' hyperthyroidism and ophthalmopathy.

The chain carries TRBV7-9 and TRBJ2-5; D gene ambiguous. This receptor was identified in a man younger than 40 with Graves disease. This specimen was peripheral blood mononuclear cells (PBMCs), taken at new diagnosis, from a patient treated with antithyroid drugs. Here the CDR3 DNA reads TGTGCCAGCAGCCAACCAGAGACCCAGTACTTC. It codes for CASSQPETQYF.